The 16 T cell receptor beta chains presented below share a single source sample, sequenced in a study of cytomegalovirus exposure and HLA in healthy donors. Vbeta (60) and Jbeta (13) primers were used in the PCR. Assay used: immunoSEQ multiplex PCR; TCRdb lists only in-frame clones, some missing. The data contain 130,000 or so clones, about 74% of them singletons. The sample comprised PBMCs. The source is a man aged 40-49 years in good health and CMV-seropositive.

This chain joins TRBV7-8 and TRBJ2-7; the match to TRBD2 covers 7 bases. Trimming took 8 bases from V and 7 from J; bases not matched to a gene: 14. Germline-derived CDR1 and CDR2 are SGHVS and FQNEAQ. The length of the CDR3 is 14 residues. Here the CDR3 DNA reads TGTGCCAGCGCTTCATCCGGGGGGAGCCGGGAGCAGTACTTC. It specifies CASASSGGSREQYF.

The chain has TRBV28 and TRBJ2-1; TRBD2 agrees at 11 bases. The J segment lost 7 bases and the V segment lost 6 bases, leaving 11 bases of the junction unmatched. CDR3 length: 16 amino acids. CDR1 is MDHEN and CDR2 is SYDVKM in the germline V gene. The CDR3 region has the DNA TGTGCCAGCAGGGTTCGGGGACTAGCGGAAAGGAATGAGCAGTTCTTC. It encodes CASRVRGLAERNEQFF. Based on the CDR3 plus reference TRBV28 and TRBJ2-1, the full variable domain is DVKVTQSSRYLVKRTGEKVFLECVQDMDHENMFWYRQDPGLGLRLIYFSYDVKMKEKGDIPEGYSVSREKKERFSLILESASTNQTSMYLCASRVRGLAERNEQFFGPGTRLTVL.

This clone was counted a few times. The genes are TRBV7-2 and TRBJ1-4, with a tentative D call TRBD1 (5 bases). This CDR3 comprises 16 residues. Germline V gene sequence: CDR1 SGHTA, CDR2 FQGNSA. V was trimmed by 6 bases and J by 0 bases, leaving 14 bases between them. The CDR3 loop is CASSSRQGATNEKLFF. The DNA of the CDR3 is TGTGCCAGCAGTTCTCGCCAGGGTGCAACTAATGAAAAACTGTTTTTT.

This sequence joins TRBV27 and TRBJ2-1, with 9 positions matching TRBD2. Per germline, CDR1 MNHEY and CDR2 SMNVEV (reference sequence). V lost 6 bases and J lost 4; bases outside the gene matches: 7. The CDR3 loop spans 15 amino acids. CDR3 amino acids: CASRRGGHPYNEQFF. CDR3 bases: TGTGCCAGCAGGCGGGGGGGGCATCCTTACAATGAGCAGTTCTTC.

The rearrangement links TRBV27 to TRBJ1-1; D uncertain. The CDR3 runs 13 residues. With 3 bases removed from V and 0 bases from J, the gap between germline ends came to 5 bases. The germline V gene has CDR1 MNHEY and CDR2 SMNVEV (reference sequence). The DNA of the CDR3 is TGTGCCAGCAGTTTCGAGATGAACACTGAAGCTTTCTTT. This gives the protein CASSFEMNTEAFF.

V and J are TRBV29-1 and TRBJ2-6; D perhaps matches TRBD2 (6 bases). V shed 4 bases and J shed 1 base, with 14 bases lying between them. The CDR3 totals 16 residues. CDR1 is SQVTM and CDR2 is ANQGSEA in the germline V gene. The CDR3 is CSVVGGAKSGANVLTF. DNA for the CDR3: TGCAGCGTTGTCGGGGGTGCCAAGTCTGGGGCCAACGTCCTGACTTTC.

This clone was counted only a few times. This chain joins TRBV5-1 and TRBJ2-1; 8 nucleotides match TRBD2. CDR3 length: 15 amino acids. CDR1 and CDR2 (germline): SGHRS, YFSETQ. Losses at the gene ends were 2 bases for V and 6 bases for J; bases not matched to a gene: 7. The CDR3 DNA is TGCGCCAGCAGCTTCTCCGGGACTAGGGGCAATGAGCAGTTCTTC. This translates into CASSFSGTRGNEQFF.

J is TRBJ1-2 and V is TRBV28; 7 nucleotides align to TRBD1. V lost 6 bases to trimming and J lost 7 bases; unmatched junction nucleotides: 11. This CDR3 comprises 14 residues. CDR1 is MDHEN and CDR2 is SYDVKM in the germline V gene. In DNA, the CDR3 is TGTGCCAGCAGACCGCAAGGGGGCACTATTGGCTACACCTTC. Its protein is CASRPQGGTIGYTF.

V is TRBV7-9 and J is TRBJ1-1; D ambiguous. The CDR3 runs 14 residues. The V gene's germline CDR1 is SEHNR and CDR2 FQNEAQ (reference sequence). V lost 5 bases and J lost 6, with 16 bases in between. In DNA form, the CDR3 reads TGTGCCAGCAGCCCCTCAAACCGGGTCTCTGAAGCTTTCTTT. Translation: CASSPSNRVSEAFF.

The chain couples TRBV10-3 to TRBJ2-7; TRBD1 matches at 7 bases. V trimming: 10 bases; J trimming: 2 bases; junction bases outside the gene matches: 8. CDR3 size: 13 residues. From germline, CDR1 is ENHRY and CDR2 SYGVKD. The CDR3 sequence is CATARDRTYEQYF. CDR3 nucleotides: TGTGCCACTGCACGGGACAGAACCTACGAGCAGTACTTC.

The J gene is TRBJ1-2, the V gene TRBV29-1; D gene uncertain. The V gene lost 5 bases and the J gene lost 3 bases, with 16 bases spanning the gap. Germline CDR1 is SQVTM and CDR2 is ANQGSEA. The CDR3 has 14 residues. CDR3 in amino acids: CSVSTAAVYYGYTF. For the CDR3, the DNA is TGCAGCGTTTCTACAGCGGCGGTATACTATGGCTACACCTTC. The entire variable domain, with the rest obtained from reference TRBV29-1 and TRBJ1-2, is as follows: SAVISQKPSRDICQRGTSLTIQCQVDSQVTMMFWYRQQPGQSLTLIATANQGSEATYESGFVIDKFPISRPNLTFSTLTVSNMSPEDSSIYLCSVSTAAVYYGYTFGSGTRLTVV.

V gene TRBV9 combines with J gene TRBJ2-1; D perhaps matches TRBD1 (5 bases). The germline V gene has CDR1 SGDLS and CDR2 YYNGEE. The CDR3 sequence is 18 residues long. The V and J ends lost 5 bases and 0 bases respectively, with 21 bases between them. CDR3 bases: TGTGCCAGCAGTGCTAGAGATTGGGGCGGCGCCTCCTACAATGAGCAGTTCTTC. Translation gives CASSARDWGGASYNEQFF.

The V call is TRBV18, the J call TRBJ2-3, with D unresolved. Per germline, CDR1 KGHSH and CDR2 LQKENI. Trimming pared 0 bases from V and 0 bases from J, leaving 4 bases between. CDR3 length equals 14 residues. CDR3 coding DNA: TGTGCCAGCTCACCACCCAGTAGCACAGATACGCAGTATTTT. Encoded protein: CASSPPSSTDTQYF.

This clone was detected only a few times. CDR3 region: CASSDAGVGGNEKLFF. The CDR3 DNA follows: TGTGCCAGCAGCGATGCGGGGGTGGGTGGTAATGAAAAACTGTTTTTT. The chain joins TRBV9 to TRBJ1-4; perhaps TRBD1 as D (5 bases). This CDR3 region has 16 residues. V was clipped by 3 bases and J by 4 bases, with 16 bases between them. The germline V gene has CDR1 SGDLS and CDR2 YYNGEE.

In its sample, this clone was seen a few times. This chain joins TRBV7-9 and TRBJ2-3; the D is unclear. V lost 4 bases to trimming and J lost 3 bases, with 14 bases between them. The CDR3 is made up of 15 amino acids. Germline values: CDR1 SEHNR, CDR2 FQNEAQ (reference sequence). The CDR3 reads CASSYRPSTTDTQYF. The CDR3 nucleotides are TGTGCCAGCAGCTACCGCCCGAGTACTACAGATACGCAGTATTTT. The variable domain in full, with the rest retrieved from reference TRBV7-9 and TRBJ2-3, is DTGVSQNPRHKITKRGQNVTFRCDPISEHNRLYWYRQTLGQGPEFLTYFQNEAQLEKSRLLSDRFSAERPKGSFSTLEIQRTEQGDSAMYLCASSYRPSTTDTQYFGPGTRLTVL.

The rearrangement uses TRBV7-2 and TRBJ1-3, with D perhaps TRBD1 (5 bases). Trimming shortened V by 0 bases and J by 1 base, and 16 bases separated the two germline ends. Germline V gene data show CDR1 as SGHTA and CDR2 as FQGNSA. CDR3 size: 18 residues. In DNA, the CDR3 is TGTGCCAGCAGCTTAGCGGACATCTTCTCCCCATCTGGAAACACCATATATTTT. Its translation is CASSLADIFSPSGNTIYF.